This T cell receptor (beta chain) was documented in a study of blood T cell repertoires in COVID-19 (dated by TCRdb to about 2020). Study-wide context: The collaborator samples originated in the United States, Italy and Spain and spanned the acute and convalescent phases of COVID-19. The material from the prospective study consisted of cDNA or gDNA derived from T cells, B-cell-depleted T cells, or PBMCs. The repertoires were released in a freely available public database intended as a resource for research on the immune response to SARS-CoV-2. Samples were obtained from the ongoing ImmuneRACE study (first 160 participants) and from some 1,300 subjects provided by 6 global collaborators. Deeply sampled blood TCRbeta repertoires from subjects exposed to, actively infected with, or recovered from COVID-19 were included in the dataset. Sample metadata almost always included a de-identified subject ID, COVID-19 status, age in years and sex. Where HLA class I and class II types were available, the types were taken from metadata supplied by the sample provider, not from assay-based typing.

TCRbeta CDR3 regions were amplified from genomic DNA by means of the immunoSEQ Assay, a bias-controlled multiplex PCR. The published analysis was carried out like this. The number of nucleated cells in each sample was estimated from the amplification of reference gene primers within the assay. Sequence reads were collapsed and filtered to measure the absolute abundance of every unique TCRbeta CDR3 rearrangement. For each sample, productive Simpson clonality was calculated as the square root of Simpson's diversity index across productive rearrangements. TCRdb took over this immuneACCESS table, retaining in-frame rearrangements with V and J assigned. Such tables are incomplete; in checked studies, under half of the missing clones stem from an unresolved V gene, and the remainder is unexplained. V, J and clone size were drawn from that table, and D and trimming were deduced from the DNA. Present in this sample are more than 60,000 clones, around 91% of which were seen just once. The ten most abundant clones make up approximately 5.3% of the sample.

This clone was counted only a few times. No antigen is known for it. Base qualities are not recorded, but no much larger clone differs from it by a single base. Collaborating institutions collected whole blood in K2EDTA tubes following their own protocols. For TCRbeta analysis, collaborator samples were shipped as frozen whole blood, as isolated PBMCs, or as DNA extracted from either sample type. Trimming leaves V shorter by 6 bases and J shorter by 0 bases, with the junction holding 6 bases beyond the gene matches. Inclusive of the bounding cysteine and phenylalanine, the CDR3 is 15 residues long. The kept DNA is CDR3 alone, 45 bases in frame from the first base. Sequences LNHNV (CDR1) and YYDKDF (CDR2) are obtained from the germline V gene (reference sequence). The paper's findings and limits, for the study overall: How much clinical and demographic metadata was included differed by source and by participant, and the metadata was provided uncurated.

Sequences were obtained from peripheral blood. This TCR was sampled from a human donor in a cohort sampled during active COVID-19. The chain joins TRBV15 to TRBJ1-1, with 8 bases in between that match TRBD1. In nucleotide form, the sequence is TGTGCCACCAGTCCCACAGGGGGTATGAACACTGAAGCTTTCTTT. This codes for CATSPTGGMNTEAFF.